Below, 24 T cell receptor beta chains from the same sample are listed, as sequenced in a study of CD8 T cells in Susac syndrome. The RNA input was roughly 0.45 to 1 ug, and it was reverse transcribed with random hexamers. TCRdb passed the immunoSEQ multiplex PCR reads through MiXCR, listing each CDR3 protein once. The repertoire consists of approximately 79,000 distinct CDR3 sequences, with about 93% occurring once and the leading ten covering approximately 0.5%. The sample comprised CD8+ T cells from PBMCs. These receptors were collected from a human donor with Susac syndrome.

The chain combines TRBV28 with TRBJ2-5; 9 nucleotides match TRBD1. CDR1 and CDR2 (germline): MDHEN, SYDVKM. J lost 1 base, V lost 3 bases, and 21 bases had no gene match. This CDR3 region has 21 residues. The DNA of the CDR3 is TGTGCCAGCAGTTTTGGCCCAACTACCCCCGGGGACAGGGCACCCCAAGAGACCCAGTACTTC. Translating it yields CASSFGPTTPGDRAPQETQYF.

V usage is TRBV11-1 and J usage is TRBJ1-1; D not resolved. The length of the CDR3 is 15 residues. Germline V lookup: CDR1 SGHAT, CDR2 FQDESV (reference sequence). V was trimmed by 5 bases and J by 0 bases, leaving 13 bases between them. CDR3 region: CASSLTDNLNTEAFF. CDR3 nucleotide sequence: TGTGCCAGCAGCCTAACCGACAACTTGAACACTGAAGCTTTCTTT.

In DNA form, the CDR3 reads TGTGCCAGCAGCTTATTTTCAGGGGGCCTGAACACTGAAGCTTTCTTT. Its protein product is CASSLFSGGLNTEAFF. The chain recombines TRBV7-8 with TRBJ1-1; 8 positions match TRBD1. Germline V gene sequence: CDR1 SGHVS, CDR2 FQNEAQ. Trimming at V came to 2 bases and at J to 0 bases, leaving 5 bases not matched to a gene. The CDR3 has 16 amino acids.

The chain carries TRBV12-3 or TRBV12-4 and TRBJ2-7; TRBD1 matches at 9 bases. The J segment lost 2 bases and the V segment lost 4 bases, leaving 6 bases of the junction unmatched. The CDR3 sequence is 15 residues long. Here the CDR3 DNA reads TGTGCCAGCAGTTCGTGGGACAGGGACCCCTACGAGCAGTACTTC. Its translation: CASSSWDRDPYEQYF.

This chain connects TRBV7-2 to TRBJ2-2; possible D gene TRBD1, 6 bases. The length of the CDR3 is 18 residues. The germline V gene encodes CDR1 SGHTA and CDR2 FQGNSA. Trimming took off 2 bases at V and 1 base at J, with 17 bases between the two ends. The CDR3 bases are TGTGCCAGCAGCTTACCCCAAAGGACAGATGGGAACACCGGGGAGCTGTTTTTT. It specifies CASSLPQRTDGNTGELFF.

This clonotype was seen more than once but under ten times. An end of the junction does not agree with germline; a read error may underlie this. The chain recombines TRBV6-2 or TRBV6-3 with TRBJ2-4; no clear D. CDR1 and CDR2 (germline): MNHEY, SVGEGT. The CDR3 extends over 15 amino acids. The CDR3 reads CASSYIGLAKNIQYF. The CDR3 nucleotides are TGTGCCAGCAGTTACATAGGATTAGCCAAAAACATTCAGTACTTT.

The sample holds one count of this clonotype. This chain links TRBV7-2 with TRBJ2-1, with TRBD1 matching 7 bases. CDR1 and CDR2 (germline): SGHTA, FQGNSA. The CDR3 length is 15 residues. J gave up 8 bases and V 5 bases, and 12 bases lay outside the gene matches. The CDR3 region has the DNA TGTGCCAGCAGCCTGCTGACAGGGCGGGCTTATGAGCAGTTCTTC. This gives the protein CASSLLTGRAYEQFF.

The V and J genes are TRBV20-1 and TRBJ2-7, with 11 bases matching TRBD1. Germline lookup yields CDR1 DFQATT and CDR2 SNEGSKA (reference sequence). Unmatched junction bases numbered 1, after V lost 3 bases and J lost 3 bases. The CDR3 runs to 13 residues. The CDR3 loop reads CSARGQGGYEQYF. The CDR3 DNA is TGCAGTGCTAGGGGACAGGGGGGCTACGAGCAGTACTTC.

The V and J genes are TRBV14 and TRBJ2-6, with D perhaps matching TRBD1 (6 bases). Trimming took 0 bases from V and 6 from J, leaving 18 bases between them. The CDR3 runs 18 residues. Germline assignment: CDR1 SGHDN and CDR2 FVKESK. Here the CDR3 reads CASSQEAYWTVEANVLTF. DNA of the CDR3: TGTGCCAGCAGCCAAGAGGCGTATTGGACAGTGGAGGCCAACGTCCTGACTTTC.

The V and J genes are TRBV12-3 or TRBV12-4 and TRBJ1-1; TRBD1 might be the D (5 bases). This CDR3 has 15 amino acids. Trimming removed 3 bases from V and 0 bases from J, with 11 bases in between. The CDR3 loop reads CASSFQGPMNTEAFF. CDR3 nucleotide sequence: TGTGCCAGCAGTTTTCAGGGTCCGATGAACACTGAAGCTTTCTTT.

The V call is TRBV9, the J call TRBJ1-1; tentative D call: TRBD1 (5 bases). The CDR3 runs to 14 residues. Germline V CDR1 and CDR2: SGDLS, YYNGEE. The germline V and J ends were trimmed by 4 bases and 2 bases, with 12 bases remaining between them. This CDR3 reads CASSTSTANTEAFF. The CDR3 coding sequence is TGTGCCAGCAGCACATCGACAGCCAACACTGAAGCTTTCTTT. Full variable domain (remainder filled in from reference TRBV9 and TRBJ1-1): DSGVTQTPKHLITATGQRVTLRCSPRSGDLSVYWYQQSLDQGLQFLIQYYNGEERAKGNILERFSAQQFPDLHSELNLSSLELGDSALYFCASSTSTANTEAFFGQGTRLTVV.

In its sample, this clonotype was seen a few times. The chain combines TRBV7-2 with TRBJ2-3; D not resolved. Germline V gene lookup returns CDR1 SGHTA and CDR2 FQGNSA. Trimming shortened V by 5 bases and J by 3 bases, and 9 bases separated the two germline ends. The CDR3 covers 13 residues. The CDR3 reads CASSAGWTDTQYF. The CDR3 DNA is TGTGCCAGCAGCGCTGGGTGGACAGATACGCAGTATTTT.

The CDR3 is CASSQVEEPNTGELFF. CDR3 in DNA: TGTGCCAGCAGCCAAGTAGAAGAGCCCAACACCGGGGAGCTGTTTTTT. The rearrangement uses TRBV14 and TRBJ2-2; unclear D gene. CDR1 and CDR2 from the germline V gene are SGHDN and FVKESK. V lost 1 base, J lost 2 bases, and 11 bases lay in between. The length of the CDR3 is 16 residues.

The chain has TRBV27 and TRBJ2-5, with TRBD1 matching over 8 bases. This CDR3 is 15 amino acids long. CDR1 and CDR2 from the germline V gene are MNHEY and SMNVEV (reference sequence). The junction had 5 bases not matched to a gene; V was cut back by 5 bases and J by 0 bases. This CDR3 reads CASSPWDRYQETQYF. The CDR3 DNA reads TGTGCCAGCAGTCCCTGGGACAGGTACCAAGAGACCCAGTACTTC.

The V gene is TRBV7-6, the J gene TRBJ2-7; 13 bases are a match to TRBD2. Trimming removed 4 bases from V and 2 bases from J; junction bases left unmatched: 5. Germline-derived CDR1 and CDR2 are SGHVS and FNYEAQ. CDR3 length: 16 residues. The DNA of the CDR3 is TGTGCCAGCAGCTCCAGACTAGCGGGGGGCCCCTACGAGCAGTACTTC. It codes for CASSSRLAGGPYEQYF.

The CDR3 region has the DNA TGTGCCAGCAGCCCAGTGGCTTTCTTT. This codes for CASSPVAFF. This chain links TRBV7-6 with TRBJ1-1; D is undetermined. Trimming pared 5 bases from V and 11 bases from J, leaving 6 bases between. There are 9 residues in the CDR3. Germline values: CDR1 SGHVS, CDR2 FNYEAQ.

The chain has TRBV3-1 and TRBJ1-1; the D is unclear. Germline CDR1 reads LGHDT; CDR2 reads YNNKEL (reference sequence). The ends were cut back, 6 bases at V and 1 base at J, with 9 bases in the middle. The CDR3 has 13 residues. CDR3 coding DNA: TGTGCCAGCAGAATAAGAGGGAACACTGAAGCTTTCTTT. The encoded protein is CASRIRGNTEAFF.

Of note for this clonotype: One junction end disagrees with the germline gene, perhaps due to a read error. The chain is built from TRBV27 and TRBJ2-1; D is unclear. This CDR3 region has 14 residues. Germline V CDR1 and CDR2: MNHEY, SMNVEV (reference sequence). DNA for the CDR3: TGTGCCAGCAGTTTCACGGTTCCCTACAAAGAGCAGTTCTTC. This encodes CASSFTVPYKEQFF.

The chain uses TRBV30 and TRBJ2-1, with TRBD1 matching 7 bases. From germline, CDR1 is GTSNPN and CDR2 SVGIG (reference sequence). Trimming took 3 bases from V and 4 from J; bases not matched to a gene: 9. The CDR3 contains 15 residues. CDR3 protein: CAWREPRDRYNEQFF. In DNA, the CDR3 is TGTGCCTGGAGAGAACCCCGGGACAGATACAATGAGCAGTTCTTC. Drawing the rest from reference TRBV30 and TRBJ2-1, the complete variable domain is SQTIHQWPATLVQPVGSPLSLECTVEGTSNPNLYWYRQAAGRGLQLLFYSVGIGQISSEVPQNLSASRPQDRQFILSSKKLLLSDSGFYLCAWREPRDRYNEQFFGPGTRLTVL.

The chain couples TRBV30 to TRBJ1-2; 8 bases map to TRBD1. The V segment lost 2 bases and the J segment 8 bases; nucleotides outside the gene matches: 7. The CDR3 sequence is 13 residues long. Germline CDR1 reads GTSNPN; CDR2 reads SVGIG (reference sequence). This CDR3 reads CAWSPRTGRGYTF. The DNA for the CDR3 is TGTGCCTGGAGTCCCCGGACAGGGCGCGGCTACACCTTC. Combining the CDR3 with reference TRBV30 and TRBJ1-2 gives the whole variable domain SQTIHQWPATLVQPVGSPLSLECTVEGTSNPNLYWYRQAAGRGLQLLFYSVGIGQISSEVPQNLSASRPQDRQFILSSKKLLLSDSGFYLCAWSPRTGRGYTFGSGTRLTVV.

This chain joins TRBV3-1 and TRBJ2-3, with 13 positions matching TRBD2. The CDR3 runs to 16 residues. V was clipped by 4 bases and J by 4 bases; unmatched bases: 5. CDR1 is LGHDT and CDR2 is YNNKEL in the germline V gene (reference sequence). The CDR3 DNA is TGTGCCAGCAGCCTCGGGACTAGCGGGGTGGCAGATACGCAGTATTTT. Protein sequence: CASSLGTSGVADTQYF.

This clonotype was counted between two and nine times. The chain employs TRBV5-1 and TRBJ2-1, with 7 nucleotides matching TRBD1. The CDR3 contains 15 residues. Trimming cost V 4 bases and J 8 bases; bases outside gene matches: 12. Germline V lookup: CDR1 SGHRS, CDR2 YFSETQ. The CDR3 region has the DNA TGCGCCAGCAGCACACCTCTACTCGACAGGGATGAGCAGTTCTTC. This gives the protein CASSTPLLDRDEQFF.

The chain joins TRBV20-1 to TRBJ2-1; 9 positions agree with TRBD2. Per the germline V gene, CDR1 is DFQATT and CDR2 is SNEGSKA (reference sequence). The CDR3 length is 16 residues. Trimming cost V 0 bases and J 5 bases; bases outside gene matches: 8. The CDR3 is CSARDWGTSPDNEQFF. DNA for the CDR3: TGCAGTGCTAGAGATTGGGGGACTAGCCCTGACAATGAGCAGTTCTTC.

The chain recombines TRBV12-3 or TRBV12-4 with TRBJ1-2; maybe TRBD1 (5 bases). The CDR3 spans 14 residues. The V end was cut by 3 bases, the J end by 8 bases, with 16 bases between. The CDR3 protein is CASSFQTVKEGYTF. As DNA, the CDR3 is TGTGCCAGCAGTTTCCAGACAGTTAAGGAAGGCTACACCTTC.